The 23 T cell receptor beta chains in this list originate from one sample, sequenced in a study of memory CD4+ T cells and cytomegalovirus serostatus. TCRdb's copy holds only in-frame clones and misses some; the assay was immunoSEQ multiplex PCR. This sample has approximately 70,000 clones, with more than 75% found just once. Single viable CD3+CD4+CD8-CD45RO+ cells were sorted as the memory CD4+ T cells. Material: memory CD4+ T cells from blood. The receptor set was obtained from an adult in good health and CMV-seropositive.

This rearrangement joins TRBV5-4 to TRBJ2-1, with 9 positions matching TRBD1. Trimming at V came to 3 bases and at J to 3 bases, leaving 10 bases not matched to a gene. CDR1 and CDR2 (germline): SGHNT, YYREEE (reference sequence). CDR3 size: 17 residues. CDR3 region: CASSSSTPGQGYNEQFF. Written as DNA, the CDR3 is TGTGCCAGCAGCTCATCTACTCCGGGACAGGGCTACAATGAGCAGTTCTTC.

The rearrangement uses TRBV5-8 and TRBJ1-3; D unclear. Trimming removed 0 bases from V and 3 bases from J, with 1 base in between. The CDR3 consists of 12 residues. The germline V gene encodes CDR1 SGHTS and CDR2 YDEGEE. CDR3 nucleotide sequence: TGTGCCAGCAGCTTGGGTGGAAACACCATATATTTT. Protein sequence: CASSLGGNTIYF.

The CDR3 region has the DNA TGCGCCAGCAGCCCTGGGACTAGCAGCAATGAGCAGTTCTTC. It yields the protein CASSPGTSSNEQFF. V is TRBV5-1 and J is TRBJ2-1; TRBD2 agrees at 9 bases. CDR1 is SGHRS and CDR2 is YFSETQ in the germline V gene. J lost 6 bases, V lost 4 bases, and 5 bases had no gene match. The CDR3 contains 14 residues. Based on the CDR3 plus reference TRBV5-1 and TRBJ2-1, the full variable domain is KAGVTQTPRYLIKTRGQQVTLSCSPISGHRSVSWYQQTPGQGLQFLFEYFSETQRNKGNFPGRFSGRQFSNSRSEMNVSTLELGDSALYLCASSPGTSSNEQFFGPGTRLTVL.

This clone was seen only once. The V gene is TRBV29-1, the J gene TRBJ2-7; 11 bases are a match to TRBD1. Trimming took 2 bases from V and 0 from J; bases not matched to a gene: 6. Germline CDR1 SQVTM, CDR2 ANQGSEA. This CDR3 is 16 amino acids long. The CDR3: CSVETVGQGASYEQYF. For the CDR3, the DNA is TGCAGCGTTGAAACTGTAGGACAGGGGGCCTCCTACGAGCAGTACTTC.

Note on this clone: The sample has other DNA sequences that encode this CDR3 too. The V gene is TRBV7-8, the J gene TRBJ1-5; unclear D gene. The germline CDR1 and CDR2 sequences are SGHVS and FQNEAQ. This CDR3 spans 13 amino acids. V lost 1 base and J 1 base, leaving 2 bases between the germline ends. The CDR3 sequence: CASSLVSNQPQHF. CDR3 nucleotides: TGTGCCAGCAGCTTAGTAAGCAATCAGCCCCAGCATTTT.

The V and J genes are TRBV19 and TRBJ2-1, with TRBD1 identical over 9 bases. Germline-derived CDR1 and CDR2 are LNHDA and SQIVND (reference sequence). This CDR3 comprises 13 residues. V lost 5 bases, J lost 6 bases, and 2 bases stayed unmatched. CDR3 bases: TGTGCCAGTAGTCCGGGACAGGGCAATGAGCAGTTCTTC. Translation: CASSPGQGNEQFF.

This clone was observed many times. V usage is TRBV28 and J usage is TRBJ1-4; 7 nucleotides match TRBD1. Trimming took 6 bases from V and 4 from J; bases not matched to a gene: 8. CDR1 and CDR2 from the germline V gene are MDHEN and SYDVKM. This CDR3 spans 15 amino acids. The CDR3: CASSDRQGGNEKLFF. In DNA, the CDR3 is TGTGCCAGCAGCGACCGACAGGGAGGTAATGAAAAACTGTTTTTT.

The J gene is TRBJ1-3, the V gene TRBV7-9; no firm D call. Germline CDR1 and CDR2: SEHNR and FQNEAQ (reference sequence). Trimming took off 2 bases at V and 0 bases at J, with 5 bases between the two ends. This CDR3 contains 14 residues. The CDR3 sequence is CASSLTGSGNTIYF. CDR3 nucleotides: TGTGCCAGCAGCTTAACGGGCTCTGGAAACACCATATATTTT.

This clone has just a few counts. This chain uses TRBV5-4 with TRBJ1-2; TRBD1 agrees at 7 bases. The germline CDR1 and CDR2 sequences are SGHNT and YYREEE (reference sequence). The CDR3 consists of 13 residues. Unmatched junction bases numbered 10, after V lost 6 bases and J lost 8 bases. CDR3 region: CASTIDRARGYTF. CDR3 in DNA: TGTGCCAGCACCATTGACAGGGCGAGGGGCTACACCTTC.

V and J are TRBV29-1 and TRBJ1-5; D may be TRBD1 (6 bases). Germline V gives CDR1 SQVTM, CDR2 ANQGSEA. The germline V and J ends were trimmed by 6 bases and 2 bases, with 8 bases remaining between them. CDR3 length: 12 residues. The CDR3 bases are TGCAGCGTCGGGGGCGGCAATCAGCCCCAGCATTTT. Protein: CSVGGGNQPQHF. Full variable domain (missing parts from reference TRBV29-1 and TRBJ1-5): SAVISQKPSRDICQRGTSLTIQCQVDSQVTMMFWYRQQPGQSLTLIATANQGSEATYESGFVIDKFPISRPNLTFSTLTVSNMSPEDSSIYLCSVGGGNQPQHFGDGTRLSIL.

The chain couples TRBV29-1 to TRBJ2-6; D is perhaps TRBD2 (6 bases). CDR1 SQVTM and CDR2 ANQGSEA come from the germline V gene. Trimming cost V 8 bases and J 1 base, with 12 bases left between them. The CDR3 has 14 residues. The DNA for the CDR3 is TGCAGCTTCGCCCGGGGGTCTGGGGCCAACGTCCTGACTTTC. This encodes CSFARGSGANVLTF.

This clone turned up a few times. CDR3: CASSHDRAVEKLFF. In DNA, the CDR3 is TGTGCCAGCAGCCACGACAGGGCGGTGGAAAAACTGTTTTTT. The rearrangement joins TRBV5-4 to TRBJ1-4; 7 nucleotides match TRBD1. Losses at the gene ends were 4 bases for V and 8 bases for J; bases not matched to a gene: 8. From germline, CDR1 is SGHNT and CDR2 YYREEE (reference sequence). There are 14 residues in the CDR3.

This clone was seen a few times. The chain's CDR3 is CASSLEGGTEAFF. The CDR3, as DNA: TGCGCCAGCAGCTTGGAAGGGGGCACTGAAGCTTTCTTT. This sequence joins TRBV5-1 and TRBJ1-1, with D maybe TRBD1 (6 bases). Deletions cut 0 bases from V and 4 bases from J, with 7 bases between. The CDR3 totals 13 residues. Per germline, CDR1 SGHRS and CDR2 YFSETQ.

This chain uses TRBV11-2 with TRBJ2-7; 13 nucleotides line up with TRBD2. This CDR3 is built from 15 residues. Germline CDR1 and CDR2: SGHAT and FQNNGV. With V trimmed by 3 bases and J by 3 bases, 2 bases remained unmatched. CDR3 coding DNA: TGTGCCAGCAGCTTTGGACTAGCGGGGGACTACGAGCAGTACTTC. This codes for CASSFGLAGDYEQYF.

The chain is built from TRBV7-3 and TRBJ2-5; D unresolved. The V end was cut by 5 bases, the J end by 1 base, with 8 bases between. Germline CDR1 SGHTA, CDR2 FQGTGA. This CDR3 is 13 amino acids long. The CDR3 DNA sequence: TGTGCCAGCAGCACTCAACCCCAAGAGACCCAGTACTTC. As protein: CASSTQPQETQYF.

The chain links TRBV6-1 to TRBJ1-1; possible D gene TRBD1, 5 bases. V dropped 6 bases and J dropped 4 bases, with 12 bases sitting between them. Germline-derived CDR1 and CDR2 are MNHNS and SASEGT. The CDR3 consists of 13 residues. The DNA for the CDR3 is TGTGCCAGCAGCTATGGGGACGGCACTGAAGCTTTCTTT. Its protein product is CASSYGDGTEAFF.

J is TRBJ1-5 and V is TRBV30; D is uncertain. This CDR3 comprises 12 residues. The germline V gene encodes CDR1 GTSNPN and CDR2 SVGIG (reference sequence). The ends were cut back, 2 bases at V and 1 base at J, with 3 bases in the middle. The CDR3 region is CAWSLSNQPQHF. DNA for the CDR3: TGTGCCTGGAGTCTCAGCAATCAGCCCCAGCATTTT.

The V call is TRBV7-9, the J call TRBJ2-3, with D possibly being TRBD1 or TRBD2 (6 bases each). Germline CDR1 is SEHNR and CDR2 is FQNEAQ (reference sequence). This CDR3 comprises 16 residues. V dropped 4 bases and J dropped 2 bases, with 16 bases sitting between them. CDR3 DNA sequence: TGTGCCAGCAGCTCCCCTGGGGGCGGGGACACAGATACGCAGTATTTT. Translation gives CASSSPGGGDTDTQYF.

The V and J genes are TRBV13 and TRBJ2-1; D is uncertain. There are 14 residues in the CDR3. The V end lost 0 bases, the J end lost 8 bases, and 11 bases lay between the germline ends. Germline values: CDR1 PRHDT, CDR2 FYEKMQ (reference sequence). CDR3 sequence reads: CASSLGLIGYEQFF. DNA for the CDR3: TGTGCCAGCAGCTTAGGCCTCATTGGGTATGAGCAGTTCTTC.

CDR3 sequence: CSVPAGGGSYEQYF. For the CDR3, the DNA is TGCAGCGTTCCAGCGGGAGGAGGTTCCTACGAGCAGTACTTC. This chain links TRBV29-1 with TRBJ2-7; TRBD2 matches 9 bases. The CDR3 covers 14 residues. Germline V CDR1 and CDR2: SQVTM, ANQGSEA. Trimming at V came to 5 bases and at J to 1 base, leaving 6 bases not matched to a gene.

The chain combines TRBV18 with TRBJ2-7; TRBD1 matches at 9 bases. This CDR3 has 15 amino acids. Germline CDR1 is KGHSH and CDR2 is LQKENI. Unmatched junction bases numbered 5, after V lost 3 bases and J lost 2 bases. CDR3 in amino acids: CASSPRQGVAYEQYF. The CDR3 DNA reads TGTGCCAGCTCACCCAGACAGGGGGTTGCCTACGAGCAGTACTTC.

This sequence joins TRBV7-2 and TRBJ2-7; D perhaps matches TRBD2 (6 bases). V gave up 5 bases and J gave up 1 base, with 15 bases separating them. Germline V gene sequence: CDR1 SGHTA, CDR2 FQGNSA. This CDR3 contains 15 residues. CDR3 protein: CASSPRRGISYEQYF. Written as DNA, the CDR3 is TGTGCCAGCAGCCCCCGGAGGGGCATATCCTACGAGCAGTACTTC.

The chain has TRBV19 and TRBJ2-7, with 8 bases matching TRBD2. CDR1 and CDR2 from the germline V gene are LNHDA and SQIVND (reference sequence). The trim removed 8 bases at V and 4 bases at J, leaving 13 bases unmatched. The CDR3 totals 15 residues. The CDR3 reads CASANEGLDGYEQYF. The CDR3 DNA follows: TGTGCCAGTGCTAATGAGGGACTAGATGGTTACGAGCAGTACTTC.